This is a list of T cell receptor beta chains from one sample in a study of cytomegalovirus exposure and HLA in healthy donors. TCRdb's table, derived via immunoSEQ multiplex PCR, lists solely in-frame clones and lacks some. Of about 160,000 clones in the sample, around 83% were seen once. Sequenced material: PBMCs. Receptor source: a man aged 50 to 60 in good health and CMV-seropositive. CDR3s include the opening cysteine and the closing phenylalanine or tryptophan. Each record gives: V gene, J gene, D gene, clone size, CDR3 protein, CDR3 DNA. D genes are given only for firm matches. Clone size is given for some rows only: seen once, a few or many times, or a class if the clone is expanded.

>TRBV30|TRBJ2-3|TRBD1|once
CAWRGDRGEDTQYF
TGTGCCTGGCGAGGGGACAGGGGAGAAGATACGCAGTATTTT
>TRBV2|TRBJ2-1|TRBD2|.
CASRSQTSESSYNEQFF
TGTGCCAGCAGGAGCCAGACTAGCGAGAGCTCCTACAATGAGCAGTTCTTC
>TRBV6-5|TRBJ2-3|TRBD2|.
CASSYGPSGATDTQYF
TGTGCCAGCAGTTACGGACCTAGCGGGGCTACAGATACGCAGTATTTT
>TRBV7-9|TRBJ1-2|.|.
CASSSSGRGYGYTF
TGTGCCAGCAGCTCGTCCGGGCGGGGCTATGGCTACACCTTC
>TRBV9|TRBJ2-3|.|.
CASSTQGGSSDSPITDTQYF
TGTGCCAGCAGCACACAGGGCGGTAGCTCGGATTCCCCCATCACAGATACGCAGTATTTT
>TRBV6-1|TRBJ1-2|TRBD1|once
CASSEGTGSYGYTF
TGTGCCAGCAGTGAAGGGACAGGGTCTTATGGCTACACCTTC
>TRBV6-1|TRBJ2-5|TRBD2|.
CASRGLAGEETQYF
TGTGCCAGCAGGGGACTAGCGGGAGAAGAGACCCAGTACTTC
>TRBV11-2|TRBJ2-2|.|.
CASSPRGTNTGELFF
TGTGCCAGCAGCCCTAGGGGCACGAACACCGGGGAGCTGTTTTTT
>TRBV4-2|TRBJ2-1|TRBD2|.
CASSLGLAGGESSYNEQFF
TGTGCCAGCAGCCTAGGACTAGCGGGGGGGGAGAGCTCCTACAATGAGCAGTTCTTC
>TRBV5-1|TRBJ1-4|.|.
CASSLAVGSANEKLFF
TGCGCCAGCAGCTTGGCGGTTGGCAGCGCAAATGAAAAACTGTTTTTT
>TRBV5-1|TRBJ2-3|.|.
CASSSGVAQYF
TGCGCCAGCAGCTCGGGGGTGGCGCAGTATTTT
>TRBV9|TRBJ2-7|TRBD1|.
CASSDTDRASTQPYEQYF
TGTGCCAGCAGCGACACCGACAGGGCCTCAACTCAACCCTACGAGCAGTACTTC
>TRBV2|TRBJ1-6|.|.
CASSEAGAVSNSPLHF
TGTGCCAGCAGTGAAGCAGGGGCGGTTTCTAATTCACCCCTCCACTTT
>TRBV4-1|TRBJ2-3|TRBD2|.
CASSPLAGGTDTQYF
TGCGCCAGCAGCCCACTAGCGGGGGGCACAGATACGCAGTATTTT
>TRBV4-1|TRBJ2-7|TRBD2|.
CASSHLLAGVSYEQYF
TGCGCCAGCAGCCACCTTCTAGCGGGAGTCTCCTACGAGCAGTACTTC
>TRBV28|TRBJ1-6|.|.
CASSPPGGYNSPLHF
TGTGCCAGCAGTCCGCCGGGGGGTTATAATTCACCCCTCCACTTT
>TRBV7-8|TRBJ2-7|TRBD1|few
CASSQETGYHEQYF
TGTGCCAGCAGCCAGGAGACAGGGTACCACGAGCAGTACTTC
>TRBV7-9|TRBJ2-1|.|.
CSSSLPDEQFF
TGTTCCAGCAGCCTGCCGGATGAGCAGTTCTTC
>TRBV21-1|TRBJ2-7|.|.
CASQQQGLYEQYF
TGTGCCAGCCAACAACAGGGTTTGTACGAGCAGTACTTC
>TRBV6-6|TRBJ2-5|.|.
CASSRGIWETQYF
TGTGCCAGCAGTAGGGGTATCTGGGAGACCCAGTACTTC
>TRBV9|TRBJ1-3|.|.
CASSTPRGGSSKGNTIYF
TGTGCCAGCTCTACACCGAGAGGGGGTAGCTCTAAGGGAAACACCATATATTTT
>TRBV27|TRBJ1-5|TRBD1|.
CASSTRQGLDLNQPQHF
TGTGCCAGCAGTACCCGACAGGGATTAGACCTCAATCAGCCCCAGCATTTT
>TRBV28|TRBJ1-4|TRBD1|.
CASSSGQGATNEKLFF
TGTGCCAGCAGTTCAGGACAGGGGGCAACTAATGAAAAACTGTTTTTT
>TRBV5-1|TRBJ2-1|.|.
CASRPEVAESNEQFF
TGCGCCAGTAGACCTGAGGTAGCGGAGTCCAATGAGCAGTTCTTC
>TRBV28|TRBJ1-3|TRBD1|.
CASSFPPGQADSGNTIYF
TGTGCCAGCAGTTTCCCTCCGGGACAGGCGGACTCTGGAAACACCATATATTTT
>TRBV5-1|TRBJ2-7|TRBD2|.
CASSVPGLAGVVPYEQYF
TGCGCCAGCAGCGTACCGGGACTAGCGGGAGTGGTCCCCTACGAGCAGTACTTC
>TRBV4-1|TRBJ2-4|.|.
CASSQQGSNIQYF
TGCGCCAGCAGCCAACAGGGTTCAAACATTCAGTACTTC
>TRBV6-5|TRBJ2-7|.|.
CASSQGQRTYEQYF
TGTGCCAGCAGTCAGGGGCAGAGAACCTACGAGCAGTACTTC
>TRBV18|TRBJ1-1|.|.
CASSPGQNTEAFF
TGTGCCAGCTCACCAGGACAGAACACTGAAGCTTTCTTT
>TRBV4-1|TRBJ2-2|.|.
CASSQDSHLAPGLTGELFF
TGCGCCAGCAGCCAAGATAGCCACCTAGCGCCCGGGCTCACGGGGGAGCTGTTTTTT
>TRBV10-3|TRBJ1-4|.|.
CAISDNRDNEKLFF
TGTGCCATCAGTGACAACAGGGACAATGAAAAACTGTTTTTT
>TRBV30|TRBJ1-5|TRBD1|.
CASNTGDSNQPQHF
TGTGCCTCCAATACAGGGGATAGCAATCAGCCCCAGCATTTT
>TRBV7-2|TRBJ2-7|.|.
CASSSGNSYEQYF
TGTGCCAGCAGCTCCGGTAACTCCTACGAGCAGTACTTC
>TRBV7-8|TRBJ2-7|.|.
CASSLAPGGLGSYEQYF
TGTGCCAGCAGCTTAGCTCCGGGGGGCCTGGGGTCCTACGAACAGTACTTC
>TRBV4-1|TRBJ2-2|.|.
CASSRTPANTGELFF
TGCGCCAGCAGCCGGACTCCCGCGAACACCGGGGAGCTGTTTTTT
>TRBV21-1|TRBJ1-2|.|.
CASNRTGEPFNYGYTF
TGTGCCAGCAACCGGACAGGGGAACCCTTTAACTATGGCTACACCTTC
>TRBV28|TRBJ1-6|.|few
CASTSGSSYNSPLHF
TGTGCCAGCACATCGGGGAGCTCCTATAATTCACCCCTCCACTTT
>TRBV30|TRBJ2-1|.|.
CAWSASSRHNEQFF
TGTGCCTGGAGTGCCTCTAGCAGACACAATGAGCAGTTCTTC
>TRBV18|TRBJ2-1|TRBD1|.
CASSAYRGPYNEQFF
TGTGCCAGCTCAGCGTACAGGGGCCCCTACAATGAGCAGTTCTTC
>TRBV11-2|TRBJ1-2|.|.
CASSTPLLNYGYTF
TGTGCCAGCAGCACACCCCTCCTTAACTATGGCTACACCTTC
>TRBV5-6|TRBJ2-7|TRBD1|.
CASSLGGGQGADEQYF
TGTGCCAGCAGCTTGGGGGGTGGTCAGGGGGCAGACGAGCAGTACTTC
>TRBV6-4|TRBJ1-6|TRBD1|once
CAGPGTGRVFNSPLHF
TGTGCCGGTCCCGGGACAGGCAGAGTTTTTAATTCACCCCTCCACTTT
>TRBV9|TRBJ1-5|TRBD1|.
CASSPRTETGNKGNQPQHF
TGTGCCAGCAGCCCACGAACGGAGACAGGGAATAAGGGGAATCAGCCCCAGCATTTT
>TRBV19|TRBJ2-2|.|.
CASNSQGYTGELFF
TGTGCCAGTAATAGTCAGGGTTATACCGGGGAGCTGTTTTTT
>TRBV7-3|TRBJ2-5|TRBD2|.
CASSKGAGGAETQYF
TGTGCCAGCAGCAAGGGAGCGGGGGGGGCGGAGACCCAGTACTTC
>TRBV19|TRBJ2-7|.|.
CASSGTPPYEQYF
TGTGCCAGTAGTGGGACTCCTCCCTACGAGCAGTACTTC
>TRBV14|TRBJ1-2|TRBD1|.
CASSPRDRAANYGYTF
TGTGCCAGCAGCCCCCGGGACAGAGCCGCTAACTATGGCTACACCTTC
>TRBV5-1|TRBJ1-2|TRBD1|.
CASSSTGQGYYGYTF
TGCGCCAGCAGCTCGACAGGGCAAGGCTACTATGGCTACACCTTC
>TRBV18|TRBJ1-3|.|.
CASLPGPGNTIYF
TGTGCCAGCTTACCGGGGCCTGGAAACACCATATATTTT
>TRBV7-9|TRBJ1-5|TRBD1|.
CASSGDRWREPQHF
TGTGCCAGCAGCGGGGACAGGTGGAGGGAGCCCCAGCATTTT
>TRBV5-1|TRBJ2-7|.|.
CASSSQGGFNEQYF
TGCGCCAGCAGCTCCCAGGGGGGTTTTAACGAGCAGTACTTC
>TRBV2|TRBJ2-5|.|.
CASSPGGVAQETQYF
TGTGCCAGCAGCCCAGGCGGGGTAGCCCAAGAGACCCAGTACTTC
>TRBV5-4|TRBJ2-2|TRBD2|.
CASSFMASGTNTGELFF
TGTGCCAGCAGCTTCATGGCTAGCGGGACCAACACCGGGGAGCTGTTTTTT
>TRBV30|TRBJ1-5|TRBD1|.
CAWSPGGLSSGGYGNQPQHF
TGTGCCTGGAGCCCAGGGGGCCTATCTTCCGGGGGTTATGGCAATCAGCCCCAGCATTTT
>TRBV15|TRBJ1-3|.|few
CATSGRSGNTIYF
TGTGCCACCAGCGGGAGATCTGGAAACACCATATATTTT
>TRBV9|TRBJ2-2|.|.
CASSEIGARGELFF
TGTGCCAGCAGCGAGATAGGGGCAAGAGGGGAGCTGTTTTTT